The present TCR beta chain was sequenced within a study of blood T cell repertoires in COVID-19. Study background: Italy, Spain and the United States were the sources of the convalescent and acute COVID-19 samples. The analysed material was cDNA or gDNA that came from T cells, B-cell-depleted T cells, or PBMCs.

Germline values: CDR1 SGHTA, CDR2 FQGNSA. The CDR3 sequence is 12 residues long. Trimming took off 4 bases at V and 12 bases at J, with 13 bases between the two ends. In the authors' workflow: Reference gene primer amplification gave nucleated cell count estimates. This table comes from immunoSEQ multiplex PCR, and its TCRdb copy is limited to in-frame clones, with some not included. For V, J and clone size, that table is used; D and trimming come from the DNA. Altogether 65,000 to 85,000 clones are present, roughly nine tenths being singletons, with the ten largest covering 7.5% to 9%. The receptor comes from a man over 45 with active COVID-19. The chain links TRBV7-2 to TRBJ2-1; tentative D call: TRBD2 (5 bases). Sequencing used peripheral blood. CDR3 nucleotides: TGTGCCAGCAGCTCCCCAACTGGAGGGCAGTTCTTC. Translating it yields CASSSPTGGQFF.